Below, 3 T cell receptor beta chains from the same sample are listed, as sequenced in a study of technical replicates of blood from a few donors. The method was immunoSEQ multiplex PCR; TCRdb's version includes in-frame clones alone and lacks a portion of them. The sample lists under 85,000 clones, 85% to 95% seen once, with around 0.4% in the top ten. Sequenced sample: T cells isolated from PBMCs. These receptors all come from a human donor in good health.

V gene TRBV6-6 combines with J gene TRBJ2-7; a possible D gene is TRBD1 (5 bases). The germline CDR1 and CDR2 sequences are MNHNY and SVGAGI (reference sequence). The CDR3 spans 14 residues. Trimming took off 0 bases at V and 2 bases at J, with 8 bases between the two ends. DNA for the CDR3: TGTGCCAGCAGTTACTCGTCAGGGCCCTACGAGCAGTACTTC. This sequence encodes CASSYSSGPYEQYF.

V and J are TRBV27 and TRBJ2-3, with 13 nucleotides matching TRBD2. The CDR3 length is 19 residues. V shed 6 bases and J 0 bases; nucleotides not matched to a gene: 12. The germline gives CDR1 MNHEY, CDR2 SMNVEV (reference sequence). CDR3 protein: CASSFLLAGGRTSTDTQYF. For the CDR3, the DNA is TGTGCCAGCAGCTTCTTACTAGCGGGAGGGCGGACTAGCACAGATACGCAGTATTTT.

The chain carries TRBV19 and TRBJ2-5, with 7 bases that match TRBD2. The CDR3 has 15 residues. V was clipped by 1 base and J by 5 bases; unmatched bases: 7. Germline lookup yields CDR1 LNHDA and CDR2 SQIVND (reference sequence). The chain's CDR3 is CASSIVAGDSETQYF. CDR3 nucleotide sequence: TGTGCCAGTAGTATAGTGGCGGGAGATTCGGAGACCCAGTACTTC. The variable domain in full, completed from reference TRBV19 and TRBJ2-5, reads DGGITQSPKYLFRKEGQNVTLSCEQNLNHDAMYWYRQDPGQGLRLIYYSQIVNDFQKGDIAEGYSVSREKKESFPLTVTSAQKNPTAFYLCASSIVAGDSETQYFGPGTRLLVL.